This T cell receptor (beta chain) was sequenced for a study of blood T cell repertoires in COVID-19. Turning to the study itself: Sample material is recorded as cDNA or gDNA derived from T cells, B-cell-depleted T cells, or PBMCs.

J was trimmed by 7 bases and V by 4 bases; bases with no gene match: 12. CDR3 length: 16 amino acids. CDR1 is SGHRS, CDR2 YFSETQ, per germline. As originally analysed: Amplification of reference gene primers was used by the study to estimate nucleated cell counts. The method was immunoSEQ multiplex PCR; TCRdb's version includes in-frame clones alone and lacks a portion of them. V, J and clone size derive from that table, while D and trimming were established from the DNA sequence. The table records roughly 200,000 clones, 65% to 85% of them present only once. The chain carries TRBV5-1 and TRBJ2-2, with 8 bases fitting TRBD2. Material for sequencing was peripheral blood. This sequence originates from an elderly woman with acute or convalescent COVID-19. As DNA, the CDR3 is TGCGCCAGCAGCCTAACCCCGGGACTAGAGGGCGGGGAGCTGTTTTTT. It encodes CASSLTPGLEGGELFF.